These T cell receptor beta chains were read from a single sample in a study of blood T cell repertoires in COVID-19. Clones were read by immunoSEQ multiplex PCR, and TCRdb kept only the in-frame ones, dropping some. The table includes about 160,000 clones, over 70% detected once. Sequenced sample: peripheral blood. Receptor source: a woman aged 80 or over with active or convalescent COVID-19. Both conserved end residues are part of each CDR3. Fields, in order: D gene, V gene, J gene, clone size, CDR3 protein, CDR3 DNA. D genes are given only for firm matches. Clone size is stated in some rows and not others, as once, few, many or a class when expanded.

D: -
V: TRBV11-1
J: TRBJ2-5
size: -
CDR3: CASSFFGRGFQETQYF
DNA: TGTGCCAGCAGCTTTTTTGGCAGGGGATTCCAAGAGACCCAGTACTTC

D: -
V: TRBV10-2
J: TRBJ1-1
size: once
CDR3: CASSEWGSQTEAFF
DNA: TGCGCCAGCAGTGAGTGGGGCAGCCAGACTGAAGCTTTCTTT

D: -
V: TRBV30
J: TRBJ1-5
size: -
CDR3: CAWSSAHSNQPQHF
DNA: TGTGCCTGGAGCAGCGCACATAGCAATCAGCCCCAGCATTTT

D: TRBD1
V: TRBV7-7
J: TRBJ2-5
size: -
CDR3: CASSPRQGQETQYF
DNA: TGTGCTAGCAGCCCAAGACAGGGCCAAGAGACCCAGTACTTC

D: -
V: TRBV5-1
J: TRBJ2-5
size: few
CDR3: CASSARGQETQYF
DNA: TGCGCCAGCAGCGCAAGGGGCCAAGAGACCCAGTACTTC

D: TRBD1
V: TRBV28
J: TRBJ1-5
size: -
CDR3: CASSLSFWGQGHQPQHF
DNA: TGTGCCAGCAGTTTATCTTTTTGGGGACAGGGGCATCAGCCCCAGCATTTT

D: TRBD2
V: TRBV5-1
J: TRBJ2-1
size: once
CDR3: CASSSSVAGGPEQFF
DNA: TGCGCCAGCAGCTCCTCGGTAGCGGGGGGACCCGAGCAGTTCTTC

D: TRBD1
V: TRBV29-1
J: TRBJ2-7
size: -
CDR3: CSVEDPDRESREQYF
DNA: TGCAGCGTTGAAGATCCCGACAGGGAGTCGAGAGAGCAGTACTTC

D: TRBD2
V: TRBV7-3
J: TRBJ2-2
size: -
CDR3: CASSRYGLAGGPNTGELFF
DNA: TGTGCCAGCAGCCGGTACGGACTAGCGGGGGGGCCGAACACCGGGGAGCTGTTTTTT

D: -
V: TRBV5-1
J: TRBJ2-2
size: -
CDR3: CASSSVPSAGELFF
DNA: TGCGCCAGCAGCTCTGTACCCTCAGCCGGGGAGCTGTTTTTT

D: TRBD1
V: TRBV6-5
J: TRBJ1-6
size: -
CDR3: CASSPGQINSPLHF
DNA: TGTGCCAGCAGTCCGGGACAGATTAATTCACCCCTCCACTTT

D: -
V: TRBV7-9
J: TRBJ1-2
size: once
CDR3: CASSFQQAGLLRYTF
DNA: TGTGCCAGCAGCTTCCAACAGGCAGGGCTTCTTCGCTACACCTTC

D: -
V: TRBV19
J: TRBJ1-5
size: -
CDR3: CASSRWSPSAGSNQPQHF
DNA: TGTGCCAGTAGTAGGTGGTCTCCTTCGGCGGGTAGCAATCAGCCCCAGCATTTT

D: TRBD1
V: TRBV9
J: TRBJ1-5
size: -
CDR3: CASSVGTGGSNQPQHF
DNA: TGTGCCAGCAGCGTAGGGACAGGGGGTAGCAATCAGCCCCAGCATTTT

D: TRBD1
V: TRBV19
J: TRBJ2-7
size: -
CDR3: CASSERQGSPSSYEQYF
DNA: TGTGCCAGTAGTGAACGACAGGGTAGCCCTTCCTCCTACGAGCAGTACTTC

D: TRBD1
V: TRBV27
J: TRBJ2-7
size: -
CDR3: CASSFGTGYTYEQYF
DNA: TGTGCCAGCAGTTTCGGGACAGGGTACACCTACGAGCAGTACTTC

D: TRBD1
V: TRBV2
J: TRBJ1-2
size: -
CDR3: CASNGQDGPGYTF
DNA: TGTGCCAGCAACGGACAGGATGGGCCGGGCTACACCTTC

D: TRBD1
V: TRBV6-2/TRBV6-3
J: TRBJ1-1
size: -
CDR3: CASSLDRGFGTEAFF
DNA: TGTGCCAGCAGCCTGGACAGGGGGTTTGGGACTGAAGCTTTCTTT

D: TRBD1
V: TRBV5-5
J: TRBJ2-2
size: -
CDR3: CASSLDRGLGGTGELFF
DNA: TGTGCCAGCAGCTTGGACAGGGGGCTCGGTGGCACCGGGGAGCTGTTTTTT

D: TRBD2
V: TRBV5-6
J: TRBJ2-1
size: -
CDR3: CASSLEERGGSYNEQFF
DNA: TGTGCCAGCAGCCTGGAGGAGCGGGGGGGCTCCTACAATGAGCAGTTCTTC

D: -
V: TRBV27
J: TRBJ1-2
size: -
CDR3: CASSLSVGTRYGYTF
DNA: TGTGCCAGCAGTTTATCGGTCGGGACTCGCTATGGCTACACCTTC

D: TRBD1
V: TRBV19
J: TRBJ1-1
size: -
CDR3: CASSSDRTTEAFF
DNA: TGTGCCAGTAGTTCGGACAGGACCACTGAAGCTTTCTTT

D: TRBD1
V: TRBV5-1
J: TRBJ1-2
size: -
CDR3: CASSLEGARYGYTF
DNA: TGCGCCAGCAGCCTGGAGGGGGCTAGGTATGGCTACACCTTC

D: TRBD1
V: TRBV11-2
J: TRBJ2-2
size: -
CDR3: CASSLGGGRDTGELFF
DNA: TGTGCCAGCAGCTTAGGAGGGGGCCGGGACACCGGGGAGCTGTTTTTT

D: -
V: TRBV9
J: TRBJ1-1
size: -
CDR3: CASRPSGAGEAFF
DNA: TGTGCCAGCAGGCCATCTGGGGCTGGGGAAGCTTTCTTT

D: TRBD1
V: TRBV27
J: TRBJ2-5
size: -
CDR3: CASSFIGAGGLKETQYF
DNA: TGTGCCAGCAGTTTTATAGGGGCAGGGGGTCTTAAAGAGACCCAGTACTTC

D: -
V: TRBV11-2
J: TRBJ1-3
size: -
CDR3: CASSLGSTGRGNTIYF
DNA: TGTGCCAGCAGCTTAGGAAGTACGGGGAGGGGAAACACCATATATTTT

D: TRBD2
V: TRBV6-5
J: TRBJ2-3
size: -
CDR3: CASRGDYTDTQYF
DNA: TGTGCCAGCAGAGGGGACTACACAGATACGCAGTATTTT

D: TRBD1
V: TRBV27
J: TRBJ1-2
size: once
CDR3: CASRALGQTQTYYGYTF
DNA: TGTGCCAGCAGGGCCTTGGGACAGACCCAAACTTACTATGGCTACACCTTC

D: TRBD1
V: TRBV6-1
J: TRBJ1-5
size: -
CDR3: CASSEEGGSHQPQHF
DNA: TGTGCCAGCAGTGAAGAAGGGGGCTCTCATCAGCCCCAGCATTTT

D: TRBD1
V: TRBV5-1
J: TRBJ2-7
size: -
CDR3: CASSLAQGTGGGYEQYF
DNA: TGCGCCAGCAGCTTGGCTCAAGGGACAGGGGGCGGGTACGAGCAGTACTTC

D: -
V: TRBV29-1
J: TRBJ1-4
size: -
CDR3: CSARRGSNEKLFF
DNA: TGCAGCGCCCGAAGGGGTAGTAATGAAAAACTGTTTTTT

D: -
V: TRBV12-3/TRBV12-4
J: TRBJ2-7
size: once
CDR3: CASSPHPPFEQYF
DNA: TGTGCCAGCAGCCCACACCCGCCCTTCGAGCAGTACTTC

D: -
V: TRBV9
J: TRBJ1-3
size: -
CDR3: CASSSRAGGNTIYF
DNA: TGTGCCAGCAGCTCGAGGGCCGGGGGAAACACCATATATTTT

D: -
V: TRBV5-4
J: TRBJ2-1
size: few
CDR3: CASSLLGTYNEQFF
DNA: TGTGCCAGCAGCTTGTTGGGGACTTACAATGAGCAGTTCTTC

D: TRBD1
V: TRBV6-5
J: TRBJ2-1
size: -
CDR3: CASSRQGNEQFF
DNA: TGTGCCAGCAGTAGACAGGGCAATGAGCAGTTCTTC

D: TRBD1
V: TRBV7-3
J: TRBJ2-3
size: -
CDR3: CASSWQGDIDTQYF
DNA: TGTGCCAGCAGCTGGCAGGGGGATATAGATACGCAGTATTTT

D: TRBD1
V: TRBV18
J: TRBJ1-6
size: -
CDR3: CASSHPGQGADDSPLHF
DNA: TGTGCCAGCTCGCACCCCGGACAGGGAGCAGATGATTCACCCCTCCACTTT

D: -
V: TRBV6-2/TRBV6-3
J: TRBJ1-5
size: -
CDR3: CASSPPTVLYNQPQHF
DNA: TGTGCCAGCAGTCCCCCGACAGTTCTATACAATCAGCCCCAGCATTTT

D: -
V: TRBV11-2
J: TRBJ1-1
size: once
CDR3: CASSLDGGVTEAFF
DNA: TGTGCCAGCAGCTTAGATGGAGGGGTCACTGAAGCTTTCTTT

D: -
V: TRBV2
J: TRBJ1-2
size: -
CDR3: CASRINRDASPGYTF
DNA: TGTGCCAGCAGAATTAACAGGGACGCCTCGCCTGGCTACACCTTC

D: -
V: TRBV9
J: TRBJ2-7
size: -
CDR3: CASSVRESYEQYF
DNA: TGTGCCAGCAGCGTAAGGGAGTCCTACGAGCAGTACTTC

D: TRBD1
V: TRBV6-5
J: TRBJ1-3
size: -
CDR3: CASSTGGFSGNTIYF
DNA: TGTGCCAGCAGTACAGGGGGCTTCTCTGGAAACACCATATATTTT

D: TRBD1
V: TRBV12-3/TRBV12-4
J: TRBJ2-7
size: few
CDR3: CASSYGTDYEQYF
DNA: TGTGCCAGCAGCTACGGGACAGACTACGAGCAGTACTTC

D: TRBD1
V: TRBV5-1
J: TRBJ1-2
size: -
CDR3: CASSYPDRDGGYTF
DNA: TGCGCCAGCAGCTACCCGGACAGGGACGGTGGCTACACCTTC

D: -
V: TRBV7-9
J: TRBJ2-7
size: -
CDR3: CASSPGPTYEQYF
DNA: TGTGCCAGCAGCCCAGGGCCTACCTACGAGCAGTACTTC

D: -
V: TRBV6-5
J: TRBJ1-1
size: -
CDR3: CASTEPAGNTEAFF
DNA: TGTGCCAGCACCGAACCGGCGGGCAACACTGAAGCTTTCTTT

D: TRBD1
V: TRBV7-2
J: TRBJ2-1
size: -
CDR3: CASSLQTGGYEQFF
DNA: TGTGCCAGCAGCTTACAGACAGGGGGCTATGAGCAGTTCTTC

D: -
V: TRBV7-9
J: TRBJ2-6
size: -
CDR3: CASSATGGLFSGANVLTF
DNA: TGTGCCAGCAGCGCTACTGGGGGACTGTTCTCTGGGGCCAACGTCCTGACTTTC

D: TRBD1
V: TRBV4-3
J: TRBJ2-7
size: -
CDR3: CASSQEGDRVRYEQYF
DNA: TGCGCCAGCAGCCAAGAGGGGGACAGGGTTAGGTACGAGCAGTACTTC

D: -
V: TRBV7-2
J: TRBJ2-1
size: -
CDR3: CASSLGLNEQFF
DNA: TGTGCCAGCAGCTTAGGGCTGAATGAGCAGTTCTTC

D: TRBD1
V: TRBV7-8
J: TRBJ2-7
size: once
CDR3: CASSTTGGQGAYF
DNA: TGTGCCAGCAGCACTACGGGGGGACAGGGGGCCTACTTC

D: TRBD1
V: TRBV3-1/TRBV3-2
J: TRBJ1-2
size: -
CDR3: CASSQDQPGQGYGYTF
DNA: TGTGCCAGCAGCCAAGATCAACCGGGACAGGGGTATGGCTACACCTTC

D: -
V: TRBV2
J: TRBJ1-2
size: once
CDR3: CASRMDTEGYGYTF
DNA: TGTGCCAGCAGAATGGACACGGAGGGCTATGGCTACACCTTC

D: TRBD1
V: TRBV19
J: TRBJ1-4
size: once
CDR3: CASSSTGGMANEKLFF
DNA: TGTGCCAGTAGTTCCACAGGGGGCATGGCTAATGAAAAACTGTTTTTT

D: TRBD1
V: TRBV10-1
J: TRBJ1-1
size: -
CDR3: CASSLSQGGTEAFF
DNA: TGCGCCAGCAGCCTATCCCAGGGGGGCACTGAAGCTTTCTTT